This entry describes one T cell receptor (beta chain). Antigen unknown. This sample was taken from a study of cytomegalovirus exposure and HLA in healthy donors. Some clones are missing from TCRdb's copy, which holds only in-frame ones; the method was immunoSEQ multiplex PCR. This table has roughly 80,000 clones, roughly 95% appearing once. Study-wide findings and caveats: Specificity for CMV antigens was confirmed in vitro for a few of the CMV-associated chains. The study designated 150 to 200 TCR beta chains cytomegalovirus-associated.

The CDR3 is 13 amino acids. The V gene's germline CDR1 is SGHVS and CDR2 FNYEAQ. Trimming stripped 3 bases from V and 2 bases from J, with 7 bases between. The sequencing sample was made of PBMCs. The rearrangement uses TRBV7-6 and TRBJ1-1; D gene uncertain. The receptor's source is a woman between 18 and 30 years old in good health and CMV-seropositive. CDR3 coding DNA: TGTGCCAGCAGCTTCCGACTTAACACTGAAGCTTTCTTT. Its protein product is CASSFRLNTEAFF. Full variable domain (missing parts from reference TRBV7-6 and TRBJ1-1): GAGVSQSPRYKVTKRGQDVALRCDPISGHVSLYWYRQALGQGPEFLTYFNYEAQQDKSGLPNDRFSAERPEGSISTLTIQRTEQRDSAMYRCASSFRLNTEAFFGQGTRLTVV.